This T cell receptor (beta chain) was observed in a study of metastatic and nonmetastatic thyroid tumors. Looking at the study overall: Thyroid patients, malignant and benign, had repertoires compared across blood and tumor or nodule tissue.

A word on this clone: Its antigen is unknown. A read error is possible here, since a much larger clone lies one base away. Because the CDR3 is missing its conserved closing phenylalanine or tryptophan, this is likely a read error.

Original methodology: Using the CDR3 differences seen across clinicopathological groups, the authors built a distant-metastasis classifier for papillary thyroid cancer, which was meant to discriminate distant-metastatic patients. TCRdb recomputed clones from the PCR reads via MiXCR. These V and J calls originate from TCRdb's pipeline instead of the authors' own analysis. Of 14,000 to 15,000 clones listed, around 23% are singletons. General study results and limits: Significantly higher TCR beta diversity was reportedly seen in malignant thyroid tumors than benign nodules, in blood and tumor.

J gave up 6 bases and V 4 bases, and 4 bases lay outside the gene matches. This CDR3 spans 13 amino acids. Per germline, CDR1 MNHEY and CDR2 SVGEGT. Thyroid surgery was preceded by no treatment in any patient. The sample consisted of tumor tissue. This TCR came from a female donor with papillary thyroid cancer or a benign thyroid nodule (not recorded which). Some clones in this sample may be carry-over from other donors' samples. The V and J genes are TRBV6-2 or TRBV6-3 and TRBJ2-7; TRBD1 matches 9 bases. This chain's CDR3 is CASSFGTGSEQYL. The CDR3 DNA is TGTGCCAGCAGTTTTGGGACAGGGTCCGAGCAGTACCTC.